These 6 T cell receptor beta chains originate from one sample sequenced in a study of CD8 T cells in Susac syndrome. Random hexamers served to reverse transcribe roughly 0.45 to 1 ug RNA. TCRdb re-analysed the immunoSEQ multiplex PCR reads in MiXCR, keeping a single row per CDR3 protein. Of 150,000 to 200,000 distinct CDR3 sequences detected, approximately 95% appear once; the ten largest clones hold 0.09% to 0.1%. Sequencing was carried out using CD4+ T cells from PBMCs. These receptors came from a human donor with multiple sclerosis.

The V gene is TRBV18, the J gene TRBJ2-5, with 7 bases lining up with TRBD1. Germline V gene sequence: CDR1 KGHSH, CDR2 LQKENI. V was pared by 0 bases and J by 3 bases, with 7 bases of the junction left unmatched. The CDR3 contains 16 residues. The CDR3 protein is CASSPPSYTGEETQYF. DNA of the CDR3: TGTGCCAGCTCACCACCGTCGTACACAGGGGAAGAGACCCAGTACTTC. Filled out from reference TRBV18 and TRBJ2-5, the complete variable domain reads NAGVMQNPRHLVRRRGQEARLRCSPMKGHSHVYWYRQLPEEGLKFMVYLQKENIIDESGMPKERFSAEFPKEGPSILRIQQVVRGDSAAYFCASSPPSYTGEETQYFGPGTRLLVL.

The rearrangement links TRBV28 to TRBJ2-1; TRBD2 agrees at 13 bases. Germline lookup yields CDR1 MDHEN and CDR2 SYDVKM. The CDR3 extends over 13 amino acids. V was clipped by 10 bases and J by 4 bases; unmatched bases: 1. The CDR3: CATLAGGYNEQFF. CDR3 in DNA: TGTGCCACACTAGCGGGAGGGTACAATGAGCAGTTCTTC.

The chain joins TRBV2 to TRBJ2-1; tentative D call: TRBD1 (6 bases). There are 13 residues in the CDR3. Germline CDR1 reads SNHLY; CDR2 reads FYNNEI. V was cut by 6 bases and J by 8 bases, with 14 bases left in between. CDR3 sequence reads: CASRAQGRDEQFF. The CDR3, as DNA: TGTGCCAGCAGAGCACAGGGTAGGGATGAGCAGTTCTTC.

The V call is TRBV7-6, the J call TRBJ2-3; 8 nucleotides align to TRBD2. This CDR3 is built from 15 residues. The germline CDR1 and CDR2 sequences are SGHVS and FNYEAQ. V lost 7 bases to trimming and J lost 0 bases; unmatched junction nucleotides: 6. The CDR3 DNA sequence: TGTGCCAGCACAATGGCGGGGGGTAGCACAGATACGCAGTATTTT. This translates into CASTMAGGSTDTQYF.

This chain uses TRBV30 with TRBJ1-3; maybe TRBD1 (6 bases). Deletions cut 2 bases from V and 4 bases from J, with 6 bases between. Germline-derived CDR1 and CDR2 are GTSNPN and SVGIG (reference sequence). The CDR3 runs 12 residues. CDR3: CAWSTGGNTIYF. The CDR3 bases are TGTGCCTGGAGTACAGGGGGAAACACCATATATTTT. Variable domain in full (rest from reference TRBV30 and TRBJ1-3): SQTIHQWPATLVQPVGSPLSLECTVEGTSNPNLYWYRQAAGRGLQLLFYSVGIGQISSEVPQNLSASRPQDRQFILSSKKLLLSDSGFYLCAWSTGGNTIYFGEGSWLTVV.

V is TRBV18 and J is TRBJ1-2; D gene unclear. This CDR3 has 12 residues. The germline V and J ends were trimmed by 3 bases and 6 bases, with 8 bases remaining between them. Looked up from germline, CDR1 is KGHSH and CDR2 is LQKENI. The CDR3 DNA reads as TGTGCCAGCTCACCCTCGACGGATGGCTACACCTTC. It specifies CASSPSTDGYTF.